Only one count was recorded for the clone carrying this TCR beta chain. This entry comes from a study of OX40 agonist ivuxolimab in advanced cancers. Study details: Intravenous ivuxolimab at 0.01 to 10 mg/kg was given to patients every 2 weeks.

Sequencing used immunoSEQ multiplex PCR; TCRdb keeps in-frame clones, though not all of them. The table has tens of thousands of clones, approximately 90% seen once. Germline CDR1 MNHEY, CDR2 SVGAGI. Trimming cost V 4 bases and J 5 bases; bases outside gene matches: 7. CDR3 length: 14 amino acids. J is TRBJ1-2 and V is TRBV6-5; 7 bases agree with TRBD1. Sequenced here: CD4+ or CD8+ T cells sorted from blood, sampled in a trial of the OX40 agonist ivuxolimab. This clonotype originated in an adult with an advanced solid tumor such as melanoma, head and neck, liver or kidney cancer. In nucleotides, the CDR3 is TGTGCCAGCAGTTTTGGGACAGAACTATATGGCTACACCTTC. This encodes CASSFGTELYGYTF.